This T cell receptor beta chain was sequenced during a study of metastatic and nonmetastatic thyroid tumors. Overall study: Samples came from malignant and benign thyroid patients, and repertoires were compared across blood and tumor or nodule tissue. Study-level points and caveats: It was reportedly found that TCR beta diversity was significantly higher in malignant thyroid tumors than in benign nodules, a difference seen in both blood and tumor samples.

The germline gives CDR1 DFQATT, CDR2 SNEGSKA (reference sequence). This CDR3 has 14 residues. V lost 6 bases, J lost 7 bases, and 16 bases lay in between. Thyroid surgery took place with no prior treatment in any patient. Details on this clone: Its matching antigen is unknown.

Original data processing: Built for papillary thyroid cancer, a distant-metastasis classifier drew on CDR3 differences across clinicopathological groups. TCRdb redid the clone calls on the PCR reads using MiXCR. TCRdb's processing, not the study's, gives the V and J calls here. The sample has some 33,000 clones, about a fifth seen once; the top ten hold less than 4%. The sample was tumor tissue. The TCR comes from a male donor with papillary thyroid cancer or a benign thyroid nodule (not recorded which). Some clones in this sample may be carry-over from other donors' samples. V and J are TRBV20-1 and TRBJ1-6; no firm D call. Written as DNA, the CDR3 is TGCAGTGCAGTGGCACATGGAGGAAATTCACCCCTCCACTTT. Translated, it gives CSAVAHGGNSPLHF.